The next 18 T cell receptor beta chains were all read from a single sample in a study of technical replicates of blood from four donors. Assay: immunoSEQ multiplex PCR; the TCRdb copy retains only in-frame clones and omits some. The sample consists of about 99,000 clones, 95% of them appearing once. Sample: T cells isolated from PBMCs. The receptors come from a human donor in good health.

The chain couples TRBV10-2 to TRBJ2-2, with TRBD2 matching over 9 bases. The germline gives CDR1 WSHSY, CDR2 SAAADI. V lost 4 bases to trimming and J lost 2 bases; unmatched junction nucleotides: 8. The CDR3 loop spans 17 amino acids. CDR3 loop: CASSVGLAGINTGELFF. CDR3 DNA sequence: TGCGCCAGCAGTGTGGGTCTAGCGGGGATTAACACCGGGGAGCTGTTTTTT.

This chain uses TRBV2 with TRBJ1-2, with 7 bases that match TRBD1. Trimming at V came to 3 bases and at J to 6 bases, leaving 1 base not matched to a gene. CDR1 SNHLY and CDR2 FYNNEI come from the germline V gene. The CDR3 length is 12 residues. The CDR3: CASSDQGDGYTF. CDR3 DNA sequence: TGTGCCAGCAGTGACCAGGGGGATGGCTACACCTTC.

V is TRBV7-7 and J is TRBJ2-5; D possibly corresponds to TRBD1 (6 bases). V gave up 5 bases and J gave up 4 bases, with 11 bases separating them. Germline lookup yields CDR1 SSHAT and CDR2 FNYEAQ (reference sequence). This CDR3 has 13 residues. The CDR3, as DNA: TGTGCCAGCAGCAACGCACAGGGAGAGACCCAGTACTTC. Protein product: CASSNAQGETQYF.

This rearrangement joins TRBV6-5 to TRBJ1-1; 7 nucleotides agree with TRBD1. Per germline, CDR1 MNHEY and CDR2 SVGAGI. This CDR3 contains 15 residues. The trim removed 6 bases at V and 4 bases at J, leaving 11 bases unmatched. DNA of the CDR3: TGTGCCAGCAGCCGAACCACAGGGGCGGGCACTGAAGCTTTCTTT. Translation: CASSRTTGAGTEAFF.

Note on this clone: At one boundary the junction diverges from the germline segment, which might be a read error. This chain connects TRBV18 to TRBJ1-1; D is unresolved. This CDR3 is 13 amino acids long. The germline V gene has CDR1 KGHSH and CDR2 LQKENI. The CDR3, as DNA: TGTGCCAGCTCTCCACCTCCAAACACTGAAGCTTTCTTT. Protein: CASSPPPNTEAFF.

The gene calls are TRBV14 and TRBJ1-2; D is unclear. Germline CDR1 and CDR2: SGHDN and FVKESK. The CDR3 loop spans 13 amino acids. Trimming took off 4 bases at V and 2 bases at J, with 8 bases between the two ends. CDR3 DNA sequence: TGTGCCAGCAGCCCTGAGCCGAACTATGGCTACACCTTC. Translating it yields CASSPEPNYGYTF.

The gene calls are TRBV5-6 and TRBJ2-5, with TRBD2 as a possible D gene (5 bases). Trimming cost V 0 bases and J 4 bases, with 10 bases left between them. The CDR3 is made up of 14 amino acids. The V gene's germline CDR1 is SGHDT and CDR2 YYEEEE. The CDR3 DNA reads TGTGCCAGCAGCTTGGTTAGCGTAGGAGAGACCCAGTACTTC. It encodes CASSLVSVGETQYF.

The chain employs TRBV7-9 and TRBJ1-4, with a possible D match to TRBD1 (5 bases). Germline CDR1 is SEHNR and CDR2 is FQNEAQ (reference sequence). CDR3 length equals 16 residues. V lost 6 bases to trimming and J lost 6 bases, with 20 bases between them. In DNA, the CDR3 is TGTGCCAGCAGTCTAAAATTGACAGATTATTATGAAAAACTGTTTTTT. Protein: CASSLKLTDYYEKLFF. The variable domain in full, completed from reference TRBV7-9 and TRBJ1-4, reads DTGVSQNPRHKITKRGQNVTFRCDPISEHNRLYWYRQTLGQGPEFLTYFQNEAQLEKSRLLSDRFSAERPKGSFSTLEIQRTEQGDSAMYLCASSLKLTDYYEKLFFGSGTQLSVL.

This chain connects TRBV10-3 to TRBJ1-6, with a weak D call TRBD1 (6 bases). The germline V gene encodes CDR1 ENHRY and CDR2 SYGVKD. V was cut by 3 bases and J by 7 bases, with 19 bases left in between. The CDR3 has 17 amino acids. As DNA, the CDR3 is TGTGCCATCAGTGACCCCGGTAAGGCCCAGGGGAATTCACCCCTCCACTTT. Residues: CAISDPGKAQGNSPLHF.

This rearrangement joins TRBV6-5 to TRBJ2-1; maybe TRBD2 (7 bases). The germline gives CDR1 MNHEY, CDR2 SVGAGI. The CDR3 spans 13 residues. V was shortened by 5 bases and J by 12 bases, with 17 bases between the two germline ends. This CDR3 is CASSGGLAALQFF. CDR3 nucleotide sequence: TGTGCCAGCAGTGGGGGGCTAGCGGCCTTGCAGTTCTTC.

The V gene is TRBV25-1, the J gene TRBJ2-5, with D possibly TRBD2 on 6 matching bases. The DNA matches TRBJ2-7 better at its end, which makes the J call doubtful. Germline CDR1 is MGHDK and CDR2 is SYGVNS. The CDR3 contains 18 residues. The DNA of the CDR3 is TGTGCCAGCAGTGAAATCTCTGAGTTGGGGAGGCCCTCCTACGAGCAGTACTTC. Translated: CASSEISELGRPSYEQYF.

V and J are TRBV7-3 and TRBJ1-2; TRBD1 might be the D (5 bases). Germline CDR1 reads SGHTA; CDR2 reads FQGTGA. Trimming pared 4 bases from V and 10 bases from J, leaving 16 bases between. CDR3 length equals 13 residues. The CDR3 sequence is CASSSSTGDDYTF. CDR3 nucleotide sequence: TGTGCCAGCAGCTCCTCGACGGGGGATGACTACACCTTC.

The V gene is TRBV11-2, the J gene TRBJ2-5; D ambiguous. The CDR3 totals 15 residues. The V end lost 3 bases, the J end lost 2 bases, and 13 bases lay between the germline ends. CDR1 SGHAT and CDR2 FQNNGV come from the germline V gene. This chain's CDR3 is CASSLSIYSQETQYF. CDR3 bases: TGTGCCAGCAGCTTGAGTATATACTCTCAAGAGACCCAGTACTTC.

In DNA form, the CDR3 reads TGTGCCAGCAGTGAGGGGCTCGGGACTGGTTACTACTATGGCTACACCTTC. Translation gives CASSEGLGTGYYYGYTF. The chain has TRBV6-1 and TRBJ1-2; a possible D gene is TRBD1 (5 bases). V was clipped by 3 bases and J by 3 bases, with 20 bases between them. This CDR3 comprises 17 residues. The germline V gene has CDR1 MNHNS and CDR2 SASEGT.

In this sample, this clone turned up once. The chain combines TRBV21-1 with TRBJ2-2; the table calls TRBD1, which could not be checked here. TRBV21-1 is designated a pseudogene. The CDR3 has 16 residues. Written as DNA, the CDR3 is TGTGCCAGCAGCCCTCACCCGGACAGGCCCACCGGGGAGCTGTTTTTT. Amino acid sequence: CASSPHPDRPTGELFF.

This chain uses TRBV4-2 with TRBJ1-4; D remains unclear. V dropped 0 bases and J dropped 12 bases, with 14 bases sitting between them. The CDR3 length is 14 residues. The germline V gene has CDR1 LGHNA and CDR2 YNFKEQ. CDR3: CASSQEFSLAELFF. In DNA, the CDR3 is TGTGCCAGCAGCCAAGAGTTCAGTCTTGCGGAACTGTTTTTT.

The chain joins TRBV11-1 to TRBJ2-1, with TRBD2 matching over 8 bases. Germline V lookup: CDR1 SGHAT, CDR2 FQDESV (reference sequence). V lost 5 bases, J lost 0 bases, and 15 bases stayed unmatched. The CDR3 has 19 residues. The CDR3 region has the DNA TGTGCCAGCAGCCTCACTAGCGGCCGCAACAAGTACTCCTACAATGAGCAGTTCTTC. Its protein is CASSLTSGRNKYSYNEQFF. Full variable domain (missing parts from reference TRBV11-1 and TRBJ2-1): EAEVAQSPRYKITEKSQAVAFWCDPISGHATLYWYRQILGQGPELLVQFQDESVVDDSQLPKDRFSAERLKGVDSTLKIQPAELGDSAMYLCASSLTSGRNKYSYNEQFFGPGTRLTVL.

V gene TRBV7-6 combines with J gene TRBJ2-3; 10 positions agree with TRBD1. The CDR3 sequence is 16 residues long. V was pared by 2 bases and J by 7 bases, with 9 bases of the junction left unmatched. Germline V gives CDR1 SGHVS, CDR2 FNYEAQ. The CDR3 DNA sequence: TGTGCCAGCAGCTTAATCACCGGGACAGGGGTTCATACGCAGTATTTT. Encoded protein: CASSLITGTGVHTQYF.